This is a list of T cell receptor beta chains from one sample in a study of beta chain features in type 1 diabetes. Clones were read by immunoSEQ multiplex PCR, and TCRdb kept only the in-frame ones, dropping some. Of almost 250,000 clones in the sample, 13% to 15% were seen once. Specimen: naive CD4+ T cells from blood. The receptors stem from a woman aged 35 to 49 in good health. Both conserved end residues are part of each CDR3. Fields, in order: clone size, D gene, V gene, J gene, CDR3 DNA, CDR3 protein. The D gene is left open where the match is weak. Some rows have no size entry. The others give once, few or many, or a class for an expanded clone.

-	-	TRBV7-9	TRBJ1-4	TGTGCCAGCAGCTCCGAGGGACTGGGTGAAAAACTGTTTTTT	CASSSEGLGEKLFF
few	-	TRBV11-2	TRBJ2-5	TGTGCCAGCAGCTTAGCTGACTCCCCCTTAACGGCCCAGTACTTC	CASSLADSPLTAQYF
few	TRBD1	TRBV5-1	TRBJ2-3	TGCGCCAGCAGCCCCCAGGGGGCAGGGACAGATACGCAGTATTTT	CASSPQGAGTDTQYF
few	TRBD1	TRBV2	TRBJ2-3	TGTGCCAGCAGTGTACAGGGGTCGGGCACAGATACGCAGTATTTT	CASSVQGSGTDTQYF
few	TRBD2	TRBV5-4	TRBJ2-5	TGTGCCAGCAGGGGGGGCGAGCCTAGCGGGGGTGGTTTGGAGACCCAGTACTTC	CASRGGEPSGGGLETQYF
-	TRBD1	TRBV29-1	TRBJ2-7	TGCAGCGTTGAAGGACAGGGAACCTACGAGCAGTACTTC	CSVEGQGTYEQYF
-	TRBD1	TRBV6-5	TRBJ1-5	TGTGCCAGCAGCCCTGGGACAGGGGGCAATCAGCCCCAGCATTTT	CASSPGTGGNQPQHF
few	-	TRBV5-4	TRBJ1-4	TGTGCCAGCAGCTTGATATCCAATGAAAAACTGTTTTTT	CASSLISNEKLFF
-	-	TRBV20-1	TRBJ2-3	TGCAGTGCCCGTCGGTCGGATACGCAGTATTTT	CSARRSDTQYF
few	-	TRBV10-2	TRBJ2-7	TGCGCCAGCAGTGAGTCGTCTCAAGCCTCCTACGAGCAGTACTTC	CASSESSQASYEQYF
-	-	TRBV9	TRBJ1-2	TGTGCCAGCAGCGTAGATAGTAACGGCAGGACTAACTATGGCTACACCTTC	CASSVDSNGRTNYGYTF
-	TRBD2	TRBV7-9	TRBJ2-7	TGTGCCAGCAGCTTAGAGTTGACTAGCGGGGGGACCTACGAGCAGTACTTC	CASSLELTSGGTYEQYF
-	TRBD2	TRBV2	TRBJ2-5	TGTGCCAGCAGGGTCGGGGGGGCTGTGGAGACCCAGTACTTC	CASRVGGAVETQYF
few	-	TRBV23-1	TRBJ1-6	TGCGCCAGCAGTCAATTTAAGGACAGCCCTAGGAGCTCCTATAATTCACCCCTCCACTTT	CASSQFKDSPRSSYNSPLHF
few	-	TRBV2	TRBJ1-1	TGTGCCAGCAGTGAAGCGCTTAGCCTGAACACTGAAGCTTTCTTT	CASSEALSLNTEAFF
-	-	TRBV29-1	TRBJ2-3	TGCAGCGTGAGGACATTCACTGAAAGCACAGATACGCAGTATTTT	CSVRTFTESTDTQYF
few	-	TRBV9	TRBJ1-1	TGTGCCAGCAGCGTTGGGGGCAACATGAACACTGAAGCTTTCTTT	CASSVGGNMNTEAFF
-	-	TRBV7-8	TRBJ2-7	TGTGCCAGCAGCTTAGAGGCAGGAACAGGCGAGCAGTACTTC	CASSLEAGTGEQYF
few	-	TRBV29-1	TRBJ1-4	TGCAGCGTGGTAGGCGTCCAACCCCGAGGAGCAACTAATGAAAAACTGTTTTTT	CSVVGVQPRGATNEKLFF
-	-	TRBV7-2	TRBJ2-7	TGTGCCAGCACCCTCTCCAGGGAATCCTACGAGCAGTACTTC	CASTLSRESYEQYF
-	-	TRBV21-1	TRBJ1-2	TGTGCCAGAACGCTATTCACTTCGGGTGGCTACACCTTC	CARTLFTSGGYTF
few	TRBD2	TRBV5-4	TRBJ2-1	TGTGCCAGCAGCTCCTCGAGCGGGGGATACAATGAGCAGTTCTTC	CASSSSSGGYNEQFF
few	TRBD1	TRBV7-8	TRBJ1-4	TGTGCCAGCAGCTTAACGCGGACAGGGCTAAATGAAAAACTGTTTTTT	CASSLTRTGLNEKLFF
-	-	TRBV7-9	TRBJ1-2	TGTGCCAGCAGCTCAACAGATGGCTACACCTTC	CASSSTDGYTF
few	TRBD2	TRBV11-2	TRBJ2-3	TGTGCCAGCAGCTTACTAGCGGGGGCAGATACGCAGTATTTT	CASSLLAGADTQYF